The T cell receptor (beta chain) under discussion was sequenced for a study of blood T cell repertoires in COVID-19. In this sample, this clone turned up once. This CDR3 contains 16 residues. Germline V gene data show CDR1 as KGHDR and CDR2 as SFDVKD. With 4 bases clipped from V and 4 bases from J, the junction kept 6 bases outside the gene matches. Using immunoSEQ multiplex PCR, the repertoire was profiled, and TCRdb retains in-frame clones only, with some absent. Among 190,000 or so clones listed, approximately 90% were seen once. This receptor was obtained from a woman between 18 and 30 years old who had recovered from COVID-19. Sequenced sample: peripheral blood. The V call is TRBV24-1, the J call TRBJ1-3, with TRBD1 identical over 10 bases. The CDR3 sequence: CATSDHGQGEGNTIYF. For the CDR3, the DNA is TGTGCCACCAGTGACCACGGACAGGGGGAGGGAAACACCATATATTTT.